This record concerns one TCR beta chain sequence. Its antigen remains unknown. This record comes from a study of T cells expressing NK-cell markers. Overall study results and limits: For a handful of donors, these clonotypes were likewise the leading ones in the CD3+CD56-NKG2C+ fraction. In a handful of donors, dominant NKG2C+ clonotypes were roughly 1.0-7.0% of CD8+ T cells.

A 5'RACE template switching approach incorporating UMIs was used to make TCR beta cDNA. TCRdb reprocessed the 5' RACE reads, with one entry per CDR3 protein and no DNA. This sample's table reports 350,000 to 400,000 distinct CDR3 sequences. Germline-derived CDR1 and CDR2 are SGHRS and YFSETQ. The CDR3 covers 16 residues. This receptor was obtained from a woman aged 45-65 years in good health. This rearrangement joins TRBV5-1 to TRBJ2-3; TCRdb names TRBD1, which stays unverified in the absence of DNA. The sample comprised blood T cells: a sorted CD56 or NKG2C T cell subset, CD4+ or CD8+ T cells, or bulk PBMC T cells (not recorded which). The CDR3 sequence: CASSGKDRAYTDTQYF.